These T cell receptor beta chains were read from a single sample in a study of long-term antiretroviral therapy in people with HIV. Data came from immunoSEQ multiplex PCR; TCRdb stores just in-frame clones and leaves some out. The data contain some 28,000 clones, 80% of them singletons. Sequenced here: unsorted PBMCs, sampled 0.3 years after starting antiretroviral therapy. These receptor sequences come from a man aged 40-49 years with HIV. Both conserved end residues are part of each CDR3. The D gene is left open where the match is weak. Clone size is shown for a subset of rows, as once, few, many or a class of expanded clone.

d_gene,j_gene,len,abundance,v_gene,CDR3aa,CDR3nt
TRBD1,TRBJ1-2,17,few,TRBV11-2,CASSPYLGTGGGYGYTF,TGTGCCAGCAGCCCTTACCTGGGGACAGGGGGCGGCTATGGCTACACCTTC
-,TRBJ1-2,14,-,TRBV5-4,CASSFAGSNYGYTF,TGTGCCAGCAGCTTTGCAGGGTCGAACTATGGCTACACCTTC
-,TRBJ1-5,15,-,TRBV7-9,CASSFERNSNQPQHF,TGTGCCAGCAGCTTCGAACGGAATAGCAATCAGCCCCAGCATTTT
-,TRBJ2-1,15,once,TRBV6-5,CASSYVPDPYNEQFF,TGTGCCAGCAGTTACGTCCCAGATCCCTACAATGAGCAGTTCTTC
TRBD1,TRBJ1-4,13,-,TRBV28,CASRLDRVEKLFF,TGTGCCAGCAGGCTCGACAGGGTTGAAAAACTGTTTTTT
-,TRBJ2-1,15,-,TRBV11-2,CASSLDYGGYNEQFF,TGTGCCAGCAGCTTAGATTACGGGGGCTACAATGAGCAGTTCTTC
-,TRBJ2-6,15,-,TRBV28,CASSLKFSGANVLTF,TGTGCCAGCAGCCTTAAGTTCTCTGGGGCCAACGTCCTGACTTTC
TRBD1,TRBJ2-7,15,few,TRBV7-2,CASSLRDRGRDEQYF,TGTGCCAGCAGCCTCCGGGACAGGGGACGGGACGAGCAGTACTTC
-,TRBJ2-3,13,once,TRBV11-2,CASSPPGGDTQYF,TGTGCCAGCAGCCCGCCTGGAGGAGATACGCAGTATTTT
TRBD1,TRBJ2-7,14,-,TRBV6-5,CASSAGQGSYEQYF,TGTGCCAGCAGTGCGGGACAGGGGTCCTACGAGCAGTACTTC